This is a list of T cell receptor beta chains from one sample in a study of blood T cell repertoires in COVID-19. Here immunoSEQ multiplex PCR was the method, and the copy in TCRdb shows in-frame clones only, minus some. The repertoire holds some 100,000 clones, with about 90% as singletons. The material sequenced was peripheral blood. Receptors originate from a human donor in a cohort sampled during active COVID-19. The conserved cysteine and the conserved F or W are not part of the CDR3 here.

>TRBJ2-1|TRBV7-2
ASSNRLDGEQF
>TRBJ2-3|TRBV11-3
ASSSLASVDTQY
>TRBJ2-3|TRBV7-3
ASSQGHSTDTQY
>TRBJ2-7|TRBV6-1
ASSELALVHEQY
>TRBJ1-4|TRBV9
ASSVGSLQGYEKLF
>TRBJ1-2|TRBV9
ASSGPLSQGAVYGYT
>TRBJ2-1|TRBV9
ASSPPNSGGAYNEQF
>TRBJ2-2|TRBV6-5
ASAPGGSNTGELF
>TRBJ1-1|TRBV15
ATRQGSRNTEAF
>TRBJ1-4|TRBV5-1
ASSLRTDEKLF
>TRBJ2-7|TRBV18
ASSPGLGDGLAVSSYEQY
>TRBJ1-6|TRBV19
ASSRIQESYNSPLH
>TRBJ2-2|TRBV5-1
ASSFAGAKGELF
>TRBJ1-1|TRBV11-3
ASNKQENTEAF
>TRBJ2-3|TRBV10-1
ASSRLAGGTDTQY
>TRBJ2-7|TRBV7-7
ASSPTRDSGRYEQY
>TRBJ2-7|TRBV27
ASSLAGSYEQY
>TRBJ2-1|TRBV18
ASSLRDYGIGEQF
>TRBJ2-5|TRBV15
ATSPRTSVETQY
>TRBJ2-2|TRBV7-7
ASSLAGGTTGELF
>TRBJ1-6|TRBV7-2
ASSPGARGNSPLH
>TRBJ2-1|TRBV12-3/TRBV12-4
ASSRGSYNEQF
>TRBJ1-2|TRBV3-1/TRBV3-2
ASRRGVDGYT
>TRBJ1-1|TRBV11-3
ASSHRQARDTEAF
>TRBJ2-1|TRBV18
ASSGSGTSNEQF
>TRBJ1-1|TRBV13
ASSLSLQGTEAF
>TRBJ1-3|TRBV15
ATSRGFVEGDTIY
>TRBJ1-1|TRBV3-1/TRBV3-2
ASSHAGQVNTEAF
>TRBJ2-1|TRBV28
ASQGQEENNEQF
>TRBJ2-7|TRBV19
ASSIGPRQGSYEQY
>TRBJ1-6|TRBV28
ASSSDRGPGNSPLH
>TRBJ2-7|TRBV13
ASSRSGQSSYEQY
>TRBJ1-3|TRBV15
ATSKTVSGNTIY
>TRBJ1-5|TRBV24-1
ATSDLIDRINQPQH
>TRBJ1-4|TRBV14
ASSQVGEKLF
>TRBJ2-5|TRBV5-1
ASSLQGNRETQY
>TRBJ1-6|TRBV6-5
ASNTRGTYNSPLH
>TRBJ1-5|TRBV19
ASSMSKARNQPQH
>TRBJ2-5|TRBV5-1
ASSLGPDREETQY
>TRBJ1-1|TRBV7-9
ASSFNRGMNTEAF
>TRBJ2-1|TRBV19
ASKREGGRTYNEQF
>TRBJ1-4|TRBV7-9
ASSLGEGKLF
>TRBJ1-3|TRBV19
ASNRGRGSTGNTIY
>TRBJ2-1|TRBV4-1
ASSQRGSSYNEQF
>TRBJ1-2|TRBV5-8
ASSLIRQGGYT
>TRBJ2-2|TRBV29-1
SAGTSNTGELF
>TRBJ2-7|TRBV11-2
ASSFPTGAPTYEQY
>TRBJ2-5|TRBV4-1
ASSRTGGVETQY
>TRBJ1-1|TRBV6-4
ASSGGTGAEAF
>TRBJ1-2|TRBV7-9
ASSRGGGVKESTNYGYT
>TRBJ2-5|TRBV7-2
ASSSPSGGGAWKTQY
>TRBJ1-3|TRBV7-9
ASRKDNSGNTIY
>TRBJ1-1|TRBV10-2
ASSEWPAGSEAF
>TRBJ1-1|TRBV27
ASSLADRIEAF